Below, 3 T cell receptor beta chains from the same sample are listed, as sequenced in a study of T cell repertoires in cytomegalovirus infection. TCRdb reprocessed the reads via MiXCR and lists one record per CDR3 protein. In the table there are a few hundred thousand distinct CDR3 sequences, 15% to 20% of which are singletons. The sequencing input was PBMCs. These receptors came from a human donor in good health (CMV status not recorded). Some clones in this sample may be carry-over from other donors' samples.

This clonotype appeared many times. V usage is TRBV7-2 and J usage is TRBJ2-1, with D perhaps matching TRBD2 (6 bases). From germline, CDR1 is SGHTA and CDR2 FQGNSA. The CDR3 spans 17 residues. Trimming cost V 0 bases and J 1 base, with 13 bases left between them. The CDR3, as DNA: TGTGCCAGCAGCTTAGCGACTAGTTTTGCATCCTACAATGAGCAGTTCTTC. This codes for CASSLATSFASYNEQFF.

This clonotype showed up many times. V usage is TRBV7-2 and J usage is TRBJ1-2, with D perhaps TRBD1 (6 bases). CDR1 is SGHTA, CDR2 FQGNSA, per germline. V lost 1 base to trimming and J lost 0 bases, with 9 bases between them. The CDR3 spans 15 residues. The chain's CDR3 is CASSLGGGTNYGYTF. CDR3 DNA: TGTGCCAGCAGCTTAGGAGGGGGGACTAACTATGGCTACACCTTC.

This clonotype was seen more than once but under ten times. The J gene is TRBJ2-1, the V gene TRBV7-9; D may be TRBD2 (5 bases). V lost 4 bases and J lost 9, with 10 bases in between. The germline CDR1 and CDR2 sequences are SEHNR and FQNEAQ (reference sequence). The CDR3 consists of 12 residues. The CDR3 protein is CASSSILGEQFF. The CDR3 DNA reads as TGTGCCAGCAGCTCCATACTAGGTGAGCAGTTCTTC.